This TCR beta chain was retrieved from a study of cytomegalovirus exposure and HLA in healthy donors. Looking at the study overall: T cells numbering about 179 million yielded more than 95 million unique TCR beta sequences in an earlier analysis.

This clone came up once. The primer mix had 60 Vbeta and 13 Jbeta primers. Method: immunoSEQ multiplex PCR; TCRdb's copy keeps in-frame clones and lacks some. The table lists more than 150,000 clones, approximately 85% of them singletons, with under 0.9% in the top ten. The sample comprised PBMCs. The clonotype was recovered from a woman between 18 and 30 years old in good health and CMV-seronegative.

The CDR3 DNA follows: TGTGCCAGCAGCCAAGTGGGACTAGCGGATAAATACAATGAGCAGTTCTTC. Translation gives CASSQVGLADKYNEQFF. The chain employs TRBV14 and TRBJ2-1, with 11 bases matching TRBD2. This CDR3 is 17 amino acids long. J lost 4 bases, V lost 1 base, and 6 bases had no gene match. The germline gives CDR1 SGHDN, CDR2 FVKESK.